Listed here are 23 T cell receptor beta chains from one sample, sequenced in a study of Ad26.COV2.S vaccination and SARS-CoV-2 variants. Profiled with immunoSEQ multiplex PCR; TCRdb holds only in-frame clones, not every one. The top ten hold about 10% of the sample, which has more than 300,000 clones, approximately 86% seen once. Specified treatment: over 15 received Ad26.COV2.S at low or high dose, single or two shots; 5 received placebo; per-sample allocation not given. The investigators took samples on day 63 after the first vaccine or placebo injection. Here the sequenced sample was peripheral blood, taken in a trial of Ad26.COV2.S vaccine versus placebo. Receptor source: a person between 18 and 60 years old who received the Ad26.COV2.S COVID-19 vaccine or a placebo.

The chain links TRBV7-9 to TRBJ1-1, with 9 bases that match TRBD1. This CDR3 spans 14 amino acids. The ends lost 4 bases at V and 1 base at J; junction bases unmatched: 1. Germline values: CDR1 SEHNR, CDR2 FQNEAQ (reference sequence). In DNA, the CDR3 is TGTGCCAGCAGCTGGACAGGGGAGAACACTGAAGCTTTCTTT. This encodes CASSWTGENTEAFF.

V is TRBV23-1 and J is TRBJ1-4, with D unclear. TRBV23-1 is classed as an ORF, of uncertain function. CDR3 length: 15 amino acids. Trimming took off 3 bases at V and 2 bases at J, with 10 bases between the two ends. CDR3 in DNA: TGCGCCAGCAGTCAGCTTAGGGCCACTAATGAAAAACTGTTTTTT. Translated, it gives CASSQLRATNEKLFF.

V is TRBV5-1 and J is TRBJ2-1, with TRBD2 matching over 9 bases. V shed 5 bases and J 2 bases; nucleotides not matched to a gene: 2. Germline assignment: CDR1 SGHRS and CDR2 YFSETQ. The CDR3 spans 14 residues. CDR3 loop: CASRGGRAYNEQFF. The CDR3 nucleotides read TGCGCCAGCAGGGGCGGGAGGGCCTACAATGAGCAGTTCTTC.

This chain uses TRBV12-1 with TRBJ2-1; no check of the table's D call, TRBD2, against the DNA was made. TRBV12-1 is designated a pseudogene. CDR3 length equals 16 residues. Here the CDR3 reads CASSPPWPSDDNEQFF. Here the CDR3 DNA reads TGTGCCAGCAGCCCCCCTTGGCCTAGCGATGACAATGAGCAGTTCTTC.

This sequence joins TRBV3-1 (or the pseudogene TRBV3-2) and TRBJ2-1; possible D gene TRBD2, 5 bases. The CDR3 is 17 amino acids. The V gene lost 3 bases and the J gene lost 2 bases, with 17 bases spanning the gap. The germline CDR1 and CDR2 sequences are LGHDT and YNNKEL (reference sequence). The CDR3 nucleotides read TGTGCCAGCAGCCACCCTGAGGGCAGTAGAGCCTACAATGAGCAGTTCTTC. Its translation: CASSHPEGSRAYNEQFF.

The CDR3 spells CASRNGGSNTGELFF. In nucleotides, the CDR3 is TGTGCCAGCAGGAACGGGGGTTCGAACACCGGGGAGCTGTTTTTT. The chain is built from TRBV5-4 and TRBJ2-2; TRBD2 is a possible D gene (6 bases). Germline V lookup: CDR1 SGHNT, CDR2 YYREEE (reference sequence). V lost 5 bases and J lost 0, with 11 bases in between. The CDR3 has 15 residues.

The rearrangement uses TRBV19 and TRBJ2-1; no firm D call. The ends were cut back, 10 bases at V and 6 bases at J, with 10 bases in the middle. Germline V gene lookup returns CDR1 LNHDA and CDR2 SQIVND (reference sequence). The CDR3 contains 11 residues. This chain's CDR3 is CATALANEQFF. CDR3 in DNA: TGTGCCACCGCTCTCGCCAATGAGCAGTTCTTC.

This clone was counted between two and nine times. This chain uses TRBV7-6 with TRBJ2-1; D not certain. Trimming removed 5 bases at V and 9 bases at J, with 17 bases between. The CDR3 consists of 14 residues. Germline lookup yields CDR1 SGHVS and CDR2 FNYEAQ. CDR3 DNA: TGTGCCAGCAGCCCTGAGGTAAGGGCGGTTGAGCAGTTCTTC. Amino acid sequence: CASSPEVRAVEQFF.

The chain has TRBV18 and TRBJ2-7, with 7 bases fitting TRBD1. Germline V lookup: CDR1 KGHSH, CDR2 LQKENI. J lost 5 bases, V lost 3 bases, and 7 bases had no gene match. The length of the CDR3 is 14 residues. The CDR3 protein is CASSPAGTAHEQYF. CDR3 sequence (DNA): TGTGCCAGCTCACCTGCCGGGACAGCCCACGAGCAGTACTTC. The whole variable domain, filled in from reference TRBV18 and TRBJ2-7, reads NAGVMQNPRHLVRRRGQEARLRCSPMKGHSHVYWYRQLPEEGLKFMVYLQKENIIDESGMPKERFSAEFPKEGPSILRIQQVVRGDSAAYFCASSPAGTAHEQYFGPGTRLTVT.

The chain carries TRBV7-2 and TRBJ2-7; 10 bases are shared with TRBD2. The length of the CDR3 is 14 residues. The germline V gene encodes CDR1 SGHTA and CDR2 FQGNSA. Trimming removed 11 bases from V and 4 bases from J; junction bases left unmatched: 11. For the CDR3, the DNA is TGTGCCTCCGCCGGGGTAGCGGGGGGATACGAGCAGTACTTC. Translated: CASAGVAGGYEQYF.

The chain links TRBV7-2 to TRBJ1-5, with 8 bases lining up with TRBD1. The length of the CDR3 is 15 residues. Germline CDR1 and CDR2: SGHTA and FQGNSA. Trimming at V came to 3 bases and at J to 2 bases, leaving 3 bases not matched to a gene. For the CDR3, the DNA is TGTGCCAGCAGCTTGACAGGGGATGGCAATCAGCCCCAGCATTTT. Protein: CASSLTGDGNQPQHF.

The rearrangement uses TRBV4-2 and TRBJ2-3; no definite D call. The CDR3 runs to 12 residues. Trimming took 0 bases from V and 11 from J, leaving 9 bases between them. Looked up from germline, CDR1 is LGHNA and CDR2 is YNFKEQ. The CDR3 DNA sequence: TGTGCCAGCAGCCAAGATACCCAACTGCAGTATTTT. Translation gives CASSQDTQLQYF.

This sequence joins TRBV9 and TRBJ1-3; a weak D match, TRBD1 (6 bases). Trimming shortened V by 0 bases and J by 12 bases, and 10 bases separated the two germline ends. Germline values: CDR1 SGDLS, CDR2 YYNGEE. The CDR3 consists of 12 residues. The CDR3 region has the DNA TGTGCCAGCAGCGTAGGTGACAGGCGCATATATTTT. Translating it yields CASSVGDRRIYF.

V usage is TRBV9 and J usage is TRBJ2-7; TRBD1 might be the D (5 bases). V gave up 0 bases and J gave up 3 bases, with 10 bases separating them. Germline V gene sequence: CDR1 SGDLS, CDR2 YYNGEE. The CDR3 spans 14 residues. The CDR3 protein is CASSVAAGHYEQYF. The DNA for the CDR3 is TGTGCCAGCAGCGTAGCGGCAGGACACTACGAGCAGTACTTC. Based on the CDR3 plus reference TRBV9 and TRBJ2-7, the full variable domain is DSGVTQTPKHLITATGQRVTLRCSPRSGDLSVYWYQQSLDQGLQFLIQYYNGEERAKGNILERFSAQQFPDLHSELNLSSLELGDSALYFCASSVAAGHYEQYFGPGTRLTVT.

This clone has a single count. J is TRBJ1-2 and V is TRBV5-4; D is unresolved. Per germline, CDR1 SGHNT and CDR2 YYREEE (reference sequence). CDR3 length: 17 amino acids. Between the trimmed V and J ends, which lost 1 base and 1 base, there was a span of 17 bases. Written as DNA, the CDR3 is TGTGCCAGCAGCTTGTATCTGAACGTACTGGTTAACTATGGCTACACCTTC. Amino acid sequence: CASSLYLNVLVNYGYTF.

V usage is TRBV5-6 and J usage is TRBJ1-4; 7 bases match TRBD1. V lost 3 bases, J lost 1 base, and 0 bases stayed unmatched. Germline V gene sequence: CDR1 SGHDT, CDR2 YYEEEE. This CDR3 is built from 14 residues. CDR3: CASSWDRTNEKLFF. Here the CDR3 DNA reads TGTGCCAGCAGCTGGGACAGAACTAATGAAAAACTGTTTTTT. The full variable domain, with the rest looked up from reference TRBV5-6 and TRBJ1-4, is DAGVTQSPTHLIKTRGQQVTLRCSPKSGHDTVSWYQQALGQGPQFIFQYYEEEERQRGNFPDRFSGHQFPNYSSELNVNALLLGDSALYLCASSWDRTNEKLFFGSGTQLSVL.

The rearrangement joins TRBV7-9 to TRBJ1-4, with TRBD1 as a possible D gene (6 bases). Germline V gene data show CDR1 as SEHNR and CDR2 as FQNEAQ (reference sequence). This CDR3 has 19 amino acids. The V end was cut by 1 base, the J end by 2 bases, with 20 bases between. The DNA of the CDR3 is TGTGCCAGCAGCTTAGAGCACAGGGTTAAGGGGAGGACTAATGAAAAACTGTTTTTT. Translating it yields CASSLEHRVKGRTNEKLFF.

CDR3 bases: TGCGCCAGCAGCCCGGGGGGACTAGCGGGAAAAGAGACCCAGTACTTC. Translation: CASSPGGLAGKETQYF. The chain combines TRBV5-1 with TRBJ2-5, with 13 bases lining up with TRBD2. Germline assignment: CDR1 SGHRS and CDR2 YFSETQ. This CDR3 region has 16 residues. The ends lost 4 bases at V and 3 bases at J; junction bases unmatched: 6.

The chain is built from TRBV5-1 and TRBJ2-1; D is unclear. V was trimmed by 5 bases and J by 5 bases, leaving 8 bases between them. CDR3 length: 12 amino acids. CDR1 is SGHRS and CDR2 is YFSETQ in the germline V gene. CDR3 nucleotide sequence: TGCGCCAGCAGTCCGACGGACAATGAGCAGTTCTTC. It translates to CASSPTDNEQFF.

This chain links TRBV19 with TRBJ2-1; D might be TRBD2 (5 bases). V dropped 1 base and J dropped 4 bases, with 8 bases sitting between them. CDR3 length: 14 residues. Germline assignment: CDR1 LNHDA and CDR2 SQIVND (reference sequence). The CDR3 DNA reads TGTGCCAGTAGTATAGGCGGACTGTACAATGAGCAGTTCTTC. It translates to CASSIGGLYNEQFF.

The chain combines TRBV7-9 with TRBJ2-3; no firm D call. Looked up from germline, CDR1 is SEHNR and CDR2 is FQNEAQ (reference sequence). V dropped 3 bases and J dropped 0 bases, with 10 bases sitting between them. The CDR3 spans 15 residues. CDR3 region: CASSFPSPSTDTQYF. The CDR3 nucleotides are TGTGCCAGCAGCTTCCCCTCACCTAGCACAGATACGCAGTATTTT.

CDR3: CASSLKTAANHNEQFF. The CDR3 DNA sequence: TGTGCCAGCAGCTTAAAAACAGCCGCCAACCACAATGAGCAGTTCTTC. The chain employs TRBV7-2 and TRBJ2-1; D remains ambiguous. Deletions cut 2 bases from V and 5 bases from J, with 16 bases between. Germline CDR1 reads SGHTA; CDR2 reads FQGNSA. This CDR3 contains 16 residues. The full variable domain, in which reference TRBV7-2 and TRBJ2-1 provide the parts outside the CDR3, is GAGVSQSPSNKVTEKGKDVELRCDPISGHTALYWYRQSLGQGLEFLIYFQGNSAPDKSGLPSDRFSAERTGGSVSTLTIQRTQQEDSAVYLCASSLKTAANHNEQFFGPGTRLTVL.

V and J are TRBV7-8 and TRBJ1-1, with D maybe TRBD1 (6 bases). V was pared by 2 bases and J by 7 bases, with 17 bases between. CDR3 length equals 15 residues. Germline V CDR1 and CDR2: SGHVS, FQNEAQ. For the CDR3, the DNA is TGTGCCAGCAGCTTAACCCCTACAGGGACGGGTGAAGCTTTCTTT. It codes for CASSLTPTGTGEAFF.